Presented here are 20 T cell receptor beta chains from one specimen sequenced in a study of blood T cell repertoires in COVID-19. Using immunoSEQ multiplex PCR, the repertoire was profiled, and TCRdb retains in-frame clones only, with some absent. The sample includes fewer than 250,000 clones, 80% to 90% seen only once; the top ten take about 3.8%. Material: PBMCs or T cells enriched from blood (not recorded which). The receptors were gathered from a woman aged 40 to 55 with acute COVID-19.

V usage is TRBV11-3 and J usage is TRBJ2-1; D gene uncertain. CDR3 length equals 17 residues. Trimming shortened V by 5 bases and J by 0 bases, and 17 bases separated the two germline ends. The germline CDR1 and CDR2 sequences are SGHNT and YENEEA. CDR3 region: CASSPHGARSSYNEQFF. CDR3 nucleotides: TGTGCCAGCAGCCCCCATGGAGCAAGGAGCTCCTACAATGAGCAGTTCTTC.

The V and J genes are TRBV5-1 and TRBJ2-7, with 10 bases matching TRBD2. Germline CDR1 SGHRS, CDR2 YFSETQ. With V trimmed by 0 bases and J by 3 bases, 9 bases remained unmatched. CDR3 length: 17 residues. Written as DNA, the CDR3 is TGCGCCAGCAGCTTGGACAACCCAGCGGGAGGGCACTACGAGCAGTACTTC. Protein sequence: CASSLDNPAGGHYEQYF. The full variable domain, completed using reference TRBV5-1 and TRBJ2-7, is KAGVTQTPRYLIKTRGQQVTLSCSPISGHRSVSWYQQTPGQGLQFLFEYFSETQRNKGNFPGRFSGRQFSNSRSEMNVSTLELGDSALYLCASSLDNPAGGHYEQYFGPGTRLTVT.

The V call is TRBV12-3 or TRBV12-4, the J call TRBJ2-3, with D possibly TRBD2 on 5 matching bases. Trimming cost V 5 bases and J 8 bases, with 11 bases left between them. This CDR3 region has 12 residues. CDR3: CASSPRGVTQYF. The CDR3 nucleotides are TGTGCCAGCAGTCCCCGGGGTGTTACGCAGTATTTT.

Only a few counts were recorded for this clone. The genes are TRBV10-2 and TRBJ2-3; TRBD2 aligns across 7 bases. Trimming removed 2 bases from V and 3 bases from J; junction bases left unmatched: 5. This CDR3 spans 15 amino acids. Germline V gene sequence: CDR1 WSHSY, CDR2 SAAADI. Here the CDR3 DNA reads TGCGCCAGCAGTGAGGTGCGGGAGTGGACAGATACGCAGTATTTT. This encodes CASSEVREWTDTQYF.

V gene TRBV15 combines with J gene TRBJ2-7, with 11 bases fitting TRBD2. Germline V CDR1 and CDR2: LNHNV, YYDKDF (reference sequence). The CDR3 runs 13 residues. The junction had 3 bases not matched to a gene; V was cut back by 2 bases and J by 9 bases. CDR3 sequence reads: CATSRTGLAAQYF. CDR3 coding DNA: TGTGCCACCAGCAGAACGGGACTAGCGGCGCAGTACTTC. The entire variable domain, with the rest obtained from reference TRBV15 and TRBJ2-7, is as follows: DAMVIQNPRYQVTQFGKPVTLSCSQTLNHNVMYWYQQKSSQAPKLLFHYYDKDFNNEADTPDNFQSRRPNTSFCFLDIRSPGLGDTAMYLCATSRTGLAAQYFGPGTRLTVT.

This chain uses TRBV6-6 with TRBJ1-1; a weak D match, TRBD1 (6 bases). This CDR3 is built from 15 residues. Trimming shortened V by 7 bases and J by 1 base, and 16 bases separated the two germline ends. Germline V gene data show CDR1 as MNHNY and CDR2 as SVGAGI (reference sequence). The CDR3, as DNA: TGTGCCAGCAATCGAGAGGGGGTGGGGAACACTGAAGCTTTCTTT. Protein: CASNREGVGNTEAFF.

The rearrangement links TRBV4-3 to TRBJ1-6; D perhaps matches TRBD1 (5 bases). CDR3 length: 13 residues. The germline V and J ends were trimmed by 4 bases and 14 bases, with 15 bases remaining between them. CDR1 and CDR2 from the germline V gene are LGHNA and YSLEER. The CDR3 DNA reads TGCGCCAGCAGCCTGGACATCCATAGGGCCCTCCACTTT. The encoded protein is CASSLDIHRALHF.

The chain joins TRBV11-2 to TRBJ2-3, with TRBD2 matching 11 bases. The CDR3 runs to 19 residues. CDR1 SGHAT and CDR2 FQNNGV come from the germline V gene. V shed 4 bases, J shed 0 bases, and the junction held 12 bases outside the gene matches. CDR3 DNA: TGTGCCAGCAGCTCCGGGGTTAGCGGGAGGGCCCGGAGCACAGATACGCAGTATTTT. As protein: CASSSGVSGRARSTDTQYF.

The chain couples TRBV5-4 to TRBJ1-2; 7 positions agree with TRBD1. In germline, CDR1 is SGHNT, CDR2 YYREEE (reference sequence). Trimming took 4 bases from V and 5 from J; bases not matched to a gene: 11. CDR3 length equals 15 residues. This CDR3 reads CASSLSGQALYGYTF. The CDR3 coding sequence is TGTGCCAGCAGCCTCTCCGGACAGGCTCTATATGGCTACACCTTC. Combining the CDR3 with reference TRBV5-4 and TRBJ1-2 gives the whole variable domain ETGVTQSPTHLIKTRGQQVTLRCSSQSGHNTVSWYQQALGQGPQFIFQYYREEENGRGNFPPRFSGLQFPNYSSELNVNALELDDSALYLCASSLSGQALYGYTFGSGTRLTVV.

Here the CDR3 reads CASSDISGTSYEQYF. The CDR3 nucleotides read TGTGCCAGCAGTGATATTAGCGGGACTTCCTACGAGCAGTACTTC. The V gene is TRBV2, the J gene TRBJ2-7; TRBD2 agrees at 8 bases. V trimming: 3 bases; J trimming: 1 base; junction bases outside the gene matches: 5. Germline CDR1 reads SNHLY; CDR2 reads FYNNEI. The CDR3 has 15 residues.

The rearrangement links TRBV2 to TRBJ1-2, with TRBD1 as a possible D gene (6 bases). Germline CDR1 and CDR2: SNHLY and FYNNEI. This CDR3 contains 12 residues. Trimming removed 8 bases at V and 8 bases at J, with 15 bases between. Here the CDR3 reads CASGWGPGGYTF. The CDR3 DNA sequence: TGTGCCAGCGGTTGGGGGCCGGGAGGCTACACCTTC.

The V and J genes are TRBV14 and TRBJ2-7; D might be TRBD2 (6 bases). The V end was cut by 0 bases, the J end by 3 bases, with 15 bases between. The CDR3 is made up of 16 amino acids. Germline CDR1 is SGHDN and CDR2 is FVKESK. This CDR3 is CASSQDNYGSLYEQYF. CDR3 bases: TGTGCCAGCAGCCAAGATAATTACGGGAGTCTCTACGAGCAGTACTTC.

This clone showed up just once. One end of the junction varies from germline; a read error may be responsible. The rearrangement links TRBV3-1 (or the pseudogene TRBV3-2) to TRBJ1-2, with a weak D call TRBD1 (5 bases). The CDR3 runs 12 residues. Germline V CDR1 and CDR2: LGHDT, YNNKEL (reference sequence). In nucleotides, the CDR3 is TGTGCCAGCAGCCAGGGGGGGACCGGCTACGCCTTC. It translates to CASSQGGTGYAF.

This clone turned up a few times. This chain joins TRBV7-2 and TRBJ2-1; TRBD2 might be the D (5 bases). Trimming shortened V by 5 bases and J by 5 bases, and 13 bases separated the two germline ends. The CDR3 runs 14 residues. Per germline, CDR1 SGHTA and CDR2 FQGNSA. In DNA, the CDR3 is TGTGCCAGCAGCCCTAGCAGTCAGAACAATGAGCAGTTCTTC. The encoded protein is CASSPSSQNNEQFF.

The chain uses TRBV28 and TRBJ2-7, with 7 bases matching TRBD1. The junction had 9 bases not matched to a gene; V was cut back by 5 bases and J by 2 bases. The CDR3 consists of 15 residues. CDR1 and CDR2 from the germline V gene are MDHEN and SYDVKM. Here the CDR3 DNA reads TGTGCCAGCAGTCAAGCCCTGGGACAGACCTACGAGCAGTACTTC. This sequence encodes CASSQALGQTYEQYF.

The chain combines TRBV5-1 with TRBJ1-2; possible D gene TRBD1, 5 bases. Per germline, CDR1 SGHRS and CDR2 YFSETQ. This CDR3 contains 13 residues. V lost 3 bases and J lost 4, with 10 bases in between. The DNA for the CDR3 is TGCGCCAGCAGCTCCGACAGCCTCTATGGCTACACCTTC. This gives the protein CASSSDSLYGYTF.

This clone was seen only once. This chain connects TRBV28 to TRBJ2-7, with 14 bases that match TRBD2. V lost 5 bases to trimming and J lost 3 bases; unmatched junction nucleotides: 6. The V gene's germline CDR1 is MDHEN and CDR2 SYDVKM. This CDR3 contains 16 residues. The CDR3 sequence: CASSGTSGSTFYEQYF. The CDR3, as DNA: TGTGCCAGCAGTGGGACTAGCGGGAGCACTTTCTACGAGCAGTACTTC.

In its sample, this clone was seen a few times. The DNA of the CDR3 is TGTGCCAGCAGCCCGACTTTGGCAGGAAACACCATATATTTT. Its translation is CASSPTLAGNTIYF. The chain combines TRBV7-9 with TRBJ1-3; no clear D. CDR3 size: 14 residues. V was clipped by 5 bases and J by 4 bases, with 12 bases between them. CDR1 and CDR2 from the germline V gene are SEHNR and FQNEAQ (reference sequence).

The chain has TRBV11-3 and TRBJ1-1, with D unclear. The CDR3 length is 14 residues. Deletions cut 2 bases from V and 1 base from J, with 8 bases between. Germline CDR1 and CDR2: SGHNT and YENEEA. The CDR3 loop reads CASSLSGGNTEAFF. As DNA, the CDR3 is TGTGCCAGCAGCTTAAGTGGAGGGAACACTGAAGCTTTCTTT. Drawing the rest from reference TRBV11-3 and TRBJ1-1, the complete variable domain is EAGVVQSPRYKIIEKKQPVAFWCNPISGHNTLYWYLQNLGQGPELLIRYENEEAVDDSQLPKDRFSAERLKGVDSTLKIQPAELGDSAVYLCASSLSGGNTEAFFGQGTRLTVV.

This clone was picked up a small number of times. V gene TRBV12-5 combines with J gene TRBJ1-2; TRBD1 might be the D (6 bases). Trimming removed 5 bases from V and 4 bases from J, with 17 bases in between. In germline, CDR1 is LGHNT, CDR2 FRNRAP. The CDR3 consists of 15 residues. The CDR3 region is CASGPSEGGSYGYTF. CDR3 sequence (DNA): TGTGCTAGTGGTCCCTCTGAGGGGGGGTCCTATGGCTACACCTTC.